This paragraph reports one T cell receptor beta chain. The donor cohort consisted entirely of Caucasian adults residing in Nashville, Tennessee. TCRdb's copy holds only in-frame clones and misses some; the assay was immunoSEQ multiplex PCR. Seen here are roughly 2,300,000 clones, around 92% observed once, and the top ten hold roughly 0.34%. The data derive from a study of shared clonotypes between healthy human individuals. The CDR3 covers 15 residues. The V gene lost 0 bases and the J gene lost 1 base, with 8 bases spanning the gap. Per germline, CDR1 SGHNT and CDR2 YYREEE (reference sequence). The material sequenced was naive CD4+ T cells from PBMCs. Subset specified: CD45RA+ positively selected. The TCR sequence derives from a man aged 18 to 30 in good health. Some clones in this sample may be carry-over from other donors' samples. The chain couples TRBV5-4 to TRBJ2-1; D is unclear. CDR3 DNA sequence: TGTGCCAGCAGCTTGGAGCAGCCATCCTACAATGAGCAGTTCTTC. Its translation: CASSLEQPSYNEQFF.